One sample yielded the 10 T cell receptor beta chains listed below, sequenced in a study of tissue T cells after allogeneic stem cell transplantation. Sequencing used immunoSEQ multiplex PCR; TCRdb keeps in-frame clones, though not all of them. The sample lists 1,600 or so clones; around 85% were seen once. The sample here was liver tissue, taken at autopsy. The receptor source for this set is a male patient at least 60 years old with steroid-refractory graft-versus-host disease after an allogeneic stem cell transplant. Some T cells may have originated in the graft donor.

The chain carries TRBV28 and TRBJ2-7; D is unresolved. Trimming took off 1 base at V and 0 bases at J, with 10 bases between the two ends. The length of the CDR3 is 15 residues. Germline V gene sequence: CDR1 MDHEN, CDR2 SYDVKM. The CDR3 DNA reads TGTGCCAGCAGTTTATTCCAGGCTAGCTCCTACGAGCAGTACTTC. It codes for CASSLFQASSYEQYF.

The V call is TRBV2, the J call TRBJ1-2; D may be TRBD1 (5 bases). Trimming cost V 6 bases and J 4 bases, with 9 bases left between them. CDR1 and CDR2 (germline): SNHLY, FYNNEI. This CDR3 region has 12 residues. CDR3 coding DNA: TGTGCCAGCAGGGACGACAGCTATGGCTACACCTTC. This gives the protein CASRDDSYGYTF.

The chain couples TRBV5-4 to TRBJ2-3, with D perhaps matching TRBD2 (7 bases). The ends were cut back, 2 bases at V and 3 bases at J, with 10 bases in the middle. This CDR3 contains 14 residues. Germline V CDR1 and CDR2: SGHNT, YYREEE (reference sequence). The CDR3 DNA reads as TGTGCCAGCAGCTTCGGGGGGCTTACAGATACGCAGTATTTT. Translating it yields CASSFGGLTDTQYF.

The chain combines TRBV4-2 with TRBJ1-4; no clear D gene. V was trimmed by 0 bases and J by 7 bases, leaving 12 bases between them. CDR1 is LGHNA and CDR2 is YNFKEQ in the germline V gene. The CDR3 spans 15 residues. CDR3 coding DNA: TGTGCCAGCAGCCAAGATAAAGGGAACGGTGAAAAACTGTTTTTT. Its protein is CASSQDKGNGEKLFF.

The chain carries TRBV11-3 and TRBJ2-2; 9 bases line up with TRBD1. V lost 5 bases and J lost 5; bases outside the gene matches: 9. The CDR3 runs 16 residues. Germline-derived CDR1 and CDR2 are SGHNT and YENEEA. As DNA, the CDR3 is TGTGCCAGCAGCCCACCGGACAGGGGAAATACCGGGGAGCTGTTTTTT. Its protein is CASSPPDRGNTGELFF. Full variable domain (rest looked up from reference TRBV11-3 and TRBJ2-2): EAGVVQSPRYKIIEKKQPVAFWCNPISGHNTLYWYLQNLGQGPELLIRYENEEAVDDSQLPKDRFSAERLKGVDSTLKIQPAELGDSAVYLCASSPPDRGNTGELFFGEGSRLTVL.

The chain recombines TRBV19 with TRBJ1-1; TRBD1 matches at 10 bases. Germline-derived CDR1 and CDR2 are LNHDA and SQIVND (reference sequence). This CDR3 has 14 amino acids. J was trimmed by 0 bases and V by 6 bases; bases with no gene match: 1. Here the CDR3 DNA reads TGTGCCAGTAGGGGACAGGGGATGAACACTGAAGCTTTCTTT. This encodes CASRGQGMNTEAFF.

This sequence joins TRBV6-1 and TRBJ2-5, with TRBD2 identical over 10 bases. This CDR3 is built from 15 residues. The junction had 2 bases not matched to a gene; V was cut back by 0 bases and J by 4 bases. The germline gives CDR1 MNHNS, CDR2 SASEGT. CDR3 protein: CASSEASGGPETQYF. The CDR3 nucleotides are TGTGCCAGCAGTGAAGCTAGCGGGGGGCCAGAGACCCAGTACTTC.

The chain recombines TRBV7-2 with TRBJ1-5; TRBD1 might be the D (5 bases). The CDR3 is 16 amino acids. CDR1 SGHTA and CDR2 FQGNSA come from the germline V gene. V was pared by 5 bases and J by 3 bases, with 17 bases between. Here the CDR3 reads CASSVEGQLLNQPQHF. CDR3 nucleotide sequence: TGTGCCAGCAGCGTTGAAGGACAACTCCTCAATCAGCCCCAGCATTTT.

The gene calls are TRBV11-1 and TRBJ2-1; D is ambiguous. This CDR3 has 14 amino acids. Trimming pared 5 bases from V and 3 bases from J, leaving 11 bases between. Germline CDR1 and CDR2: SGHAT and FQDESV (reference sequence). The chain's CDR3 is CASSRTDLYNEQFF. In DNA form, the CDR3 reads TGTGCCAGCAGCCGGACGGACCTCTACAATGAGCAGTTCTTC.

This chain links TRBV6-2 or TRBV6-3 with TRBJ2-1; D remains ambiguous. The CDR3 has 11 amino acids. Germline V gene data show CDR1 as MNHEY and CDR2 as SVGEGT. V gave up 2 bases and J gave up 11 bases, with 7 bases separating them. CDR3 sequence: CASSYGTKQFF. In DNA form, the CDR3 reads TGTGCCAGCAGTTACGGCACTAAGCAGTTCTTC.